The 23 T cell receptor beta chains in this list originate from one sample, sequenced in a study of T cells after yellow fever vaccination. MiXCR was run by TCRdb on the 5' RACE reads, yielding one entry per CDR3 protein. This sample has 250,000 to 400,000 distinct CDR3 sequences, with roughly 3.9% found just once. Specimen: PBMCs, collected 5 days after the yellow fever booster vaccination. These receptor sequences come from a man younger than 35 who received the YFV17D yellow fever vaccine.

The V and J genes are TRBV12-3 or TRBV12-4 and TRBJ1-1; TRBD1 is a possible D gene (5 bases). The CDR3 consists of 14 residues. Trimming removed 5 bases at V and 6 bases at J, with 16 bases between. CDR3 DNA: TGTGCCAGCAGTCTCAAGGGGCTCGGAGCTGAAGCTTTCTTT. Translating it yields CASSLKGLGAEAFF.

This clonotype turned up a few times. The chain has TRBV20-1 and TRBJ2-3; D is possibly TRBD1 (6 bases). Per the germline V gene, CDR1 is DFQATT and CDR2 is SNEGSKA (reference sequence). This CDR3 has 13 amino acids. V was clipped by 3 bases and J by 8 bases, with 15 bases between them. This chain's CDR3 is CSASQGPLGTQYF. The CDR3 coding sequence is TGCAGTGCTAGTCAGGGGCCCCTAGGTACGCAGTATTTT.

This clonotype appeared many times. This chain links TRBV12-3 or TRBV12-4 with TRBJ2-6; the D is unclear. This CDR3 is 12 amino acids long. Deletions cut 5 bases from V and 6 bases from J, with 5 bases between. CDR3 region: CASSPEANVLTF. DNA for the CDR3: TGTGCCAGCAGTCCAGAGGCCAACGTCCTGACTTTC.

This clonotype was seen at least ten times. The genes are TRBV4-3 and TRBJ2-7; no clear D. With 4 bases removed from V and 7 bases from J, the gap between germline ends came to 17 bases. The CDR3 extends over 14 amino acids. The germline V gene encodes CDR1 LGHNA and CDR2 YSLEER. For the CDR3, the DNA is TGCGCCAGCAGCCGAGACACTCTCCTTGGAGAGCAGTACTTC. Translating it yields CASSRDTLLGEQYF.

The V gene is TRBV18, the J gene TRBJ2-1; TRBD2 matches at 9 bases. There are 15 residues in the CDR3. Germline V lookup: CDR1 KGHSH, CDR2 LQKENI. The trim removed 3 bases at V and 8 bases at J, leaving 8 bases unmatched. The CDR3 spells CASSPSVAGVDEQFF. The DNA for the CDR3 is TGTGCCAGCTCACCGTCGGTAGCGGGGGTCGATGAGCAGTTCTTC.

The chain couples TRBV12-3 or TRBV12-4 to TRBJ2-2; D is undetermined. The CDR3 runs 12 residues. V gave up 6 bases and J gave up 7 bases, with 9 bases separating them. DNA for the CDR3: TGTGCCAGCAGGCCCCTGGGCGGGGAGCTGTTTTTT. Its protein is CASRPLGGELFF.

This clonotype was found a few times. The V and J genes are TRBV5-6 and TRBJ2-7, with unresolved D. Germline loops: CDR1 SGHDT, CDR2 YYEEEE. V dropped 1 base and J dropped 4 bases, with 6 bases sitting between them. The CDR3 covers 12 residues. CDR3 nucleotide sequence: TGTGCCAGCAGCTTGAGCTGGTACGAGCAGTACGTC. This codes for CASSLSWYEQYV.

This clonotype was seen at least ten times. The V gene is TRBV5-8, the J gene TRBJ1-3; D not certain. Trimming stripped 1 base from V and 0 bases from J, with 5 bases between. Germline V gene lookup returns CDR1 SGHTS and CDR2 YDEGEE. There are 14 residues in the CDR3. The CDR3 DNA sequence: TGTGCCAGCAGCTTGAGAAGCTCTGGAAACACCATATATTTT. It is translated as CASSLRSSGNTIYF. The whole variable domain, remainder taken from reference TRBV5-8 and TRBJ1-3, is EAGVTQSPTHLIKTRGQQATLRCSPISGHTSVYWYQQALGLGLQFLLWYDEGEERNRGNFPPRFSGRQFPNYSSELNVNALELEDSALYLCASSLRSSGNTIYFGEGSWLTVV.

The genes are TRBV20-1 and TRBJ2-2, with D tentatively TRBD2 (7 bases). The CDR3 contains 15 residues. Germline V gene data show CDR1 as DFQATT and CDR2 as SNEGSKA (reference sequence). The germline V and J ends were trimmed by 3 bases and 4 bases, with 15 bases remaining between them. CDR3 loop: CSASGGGSSTGELFF. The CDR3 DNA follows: TGCAGTGCTAGTGGGGGGGGCTCTAGCACCGGGGAGCTGTTTTTT.

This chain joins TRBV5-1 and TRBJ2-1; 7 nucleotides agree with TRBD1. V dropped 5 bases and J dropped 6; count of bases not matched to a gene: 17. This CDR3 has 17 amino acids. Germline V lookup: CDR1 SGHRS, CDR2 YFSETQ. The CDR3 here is CASRGEATGWYSNEQFF. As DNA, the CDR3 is TGCGCCAGCAGGGGAGAGGCGACAGGGTGGTACTCCAATGAGCAGTTCTTC.

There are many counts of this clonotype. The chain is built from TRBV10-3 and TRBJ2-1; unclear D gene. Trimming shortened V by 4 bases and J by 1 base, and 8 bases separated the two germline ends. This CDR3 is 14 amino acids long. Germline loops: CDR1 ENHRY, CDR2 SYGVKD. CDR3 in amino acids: CAISGGPSYNEQFF. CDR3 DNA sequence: TGTGCCATCAGTGGGGGTCCTTCCTACAATGAGCAGTTCTTC.

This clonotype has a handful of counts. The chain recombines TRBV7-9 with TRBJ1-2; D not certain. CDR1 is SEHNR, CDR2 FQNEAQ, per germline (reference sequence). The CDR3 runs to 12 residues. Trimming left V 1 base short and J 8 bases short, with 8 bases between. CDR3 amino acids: CASSLDLGGYTF. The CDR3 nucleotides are TGTGCCAGCAGCTTAGATCTAGGCGGCTACACCTTC.

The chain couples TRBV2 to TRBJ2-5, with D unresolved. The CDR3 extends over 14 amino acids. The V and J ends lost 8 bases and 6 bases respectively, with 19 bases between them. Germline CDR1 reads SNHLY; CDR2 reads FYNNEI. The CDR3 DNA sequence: TGTGCCAGCGGTGGTCGAGGTATCAGACAGACCCAGTACTTC. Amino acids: CASGGRGIRQTQYF.

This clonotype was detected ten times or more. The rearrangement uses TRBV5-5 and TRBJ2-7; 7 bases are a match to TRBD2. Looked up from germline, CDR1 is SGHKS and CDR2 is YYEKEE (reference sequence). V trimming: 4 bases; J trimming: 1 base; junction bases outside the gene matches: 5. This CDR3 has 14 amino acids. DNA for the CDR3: TGTGCCAGCAGCACTGGGGGGGGATCCTACGAGCAGTACGTC. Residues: CASSTGGGSYEQYV.

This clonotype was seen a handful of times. The CDR3 is CASSRDNPRGSQPQHF. The CDR3 DNA is TGCGCCAGCAGCCGAGACAACCCCAGGGGGAGTCAGCCCCAGCATTTT. This sequence joins TRBV4-1 and TRBJ1-5; 7 bases agree with TRBD1. The CDR3 is 16 residues long. CDR1 MGHRA and CDR2 YSYEKL come from the germline V gene. The junction had 12 bases not matched to a gene; V was cut back by 4 bases and J by 6 bases.

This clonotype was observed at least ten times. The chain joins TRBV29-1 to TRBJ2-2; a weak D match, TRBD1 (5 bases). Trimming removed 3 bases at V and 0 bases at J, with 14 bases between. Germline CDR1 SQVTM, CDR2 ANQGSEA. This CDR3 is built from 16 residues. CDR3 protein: CSVEVGLSANTGELFF. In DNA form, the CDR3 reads TGCAGCGTTGAGGTGGGGCTTTCAGCGAACACCGGGGAGCTGTTTTTT.

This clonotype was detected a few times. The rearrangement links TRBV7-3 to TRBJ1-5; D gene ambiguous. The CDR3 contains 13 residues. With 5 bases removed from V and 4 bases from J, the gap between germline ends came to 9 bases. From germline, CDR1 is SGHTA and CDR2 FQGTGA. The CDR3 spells CASSAERNQPQHF. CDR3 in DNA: TGTGCCAGCAGCGCAGAAAGAAATCAGCCCCAGCATTTT.

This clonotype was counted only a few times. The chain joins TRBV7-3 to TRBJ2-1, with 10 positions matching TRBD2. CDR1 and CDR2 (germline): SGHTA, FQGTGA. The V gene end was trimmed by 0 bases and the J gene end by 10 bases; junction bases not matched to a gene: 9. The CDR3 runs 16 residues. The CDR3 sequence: CASSLTPSGGLWEQFF. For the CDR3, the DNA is TGTGCCAGCAGCTTAACCCCTAGCGGGGGCCTTTGGGAGCAGTTCTTC.

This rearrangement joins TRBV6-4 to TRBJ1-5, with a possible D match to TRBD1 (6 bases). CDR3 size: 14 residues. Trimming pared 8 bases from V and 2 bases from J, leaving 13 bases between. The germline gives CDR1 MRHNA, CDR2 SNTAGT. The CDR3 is CASGGGLGNQPQHF. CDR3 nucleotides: TGTGCCAGCGGAGGGGGGTTGGGCAATCAGCCCCAGCATTTT.

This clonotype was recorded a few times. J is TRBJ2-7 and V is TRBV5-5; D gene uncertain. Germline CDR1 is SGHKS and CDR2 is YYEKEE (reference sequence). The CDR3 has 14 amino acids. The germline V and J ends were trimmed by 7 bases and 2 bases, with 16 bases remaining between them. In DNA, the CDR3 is TGTGCCAGCGGACCTTGGCACAGAACCTACGAGCAGTACTTC. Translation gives CASGPWHRTYEQYF.

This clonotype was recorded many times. The CDR3 nucleotides read TGTGCCAGCAGTGACGGACAAATTCAGTACTTC. Translated, it gives CASSDGQIQYF. The chain recombines TRBV6-4 with TRBJ2-4; the D gene is possibly TRBD1 (5 bases). Germline V CDR1 and CDR2: MRHNA, SNTAGT. V shed 2 bases and J shed 10 bases, with 6 bases lying between them. CDR3 length: 11 amino acids.

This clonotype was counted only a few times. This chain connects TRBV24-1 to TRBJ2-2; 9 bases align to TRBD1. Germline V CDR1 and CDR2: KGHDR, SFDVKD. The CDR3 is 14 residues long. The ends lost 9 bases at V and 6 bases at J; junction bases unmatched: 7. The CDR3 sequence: CATAETGGAGELFF. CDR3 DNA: TGTGCCACCGCCGAGACAGGGGGGGCCGGGGAGCTGTTTTTT.

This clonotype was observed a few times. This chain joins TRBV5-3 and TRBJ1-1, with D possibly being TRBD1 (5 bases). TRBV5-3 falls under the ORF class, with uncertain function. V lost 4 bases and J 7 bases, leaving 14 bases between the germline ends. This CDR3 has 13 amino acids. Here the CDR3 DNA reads TGTGCCAGAAGCGTCAGGGAGCCTTTTGAAGCTTTCTTT. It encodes CARSVREPFEAFF.